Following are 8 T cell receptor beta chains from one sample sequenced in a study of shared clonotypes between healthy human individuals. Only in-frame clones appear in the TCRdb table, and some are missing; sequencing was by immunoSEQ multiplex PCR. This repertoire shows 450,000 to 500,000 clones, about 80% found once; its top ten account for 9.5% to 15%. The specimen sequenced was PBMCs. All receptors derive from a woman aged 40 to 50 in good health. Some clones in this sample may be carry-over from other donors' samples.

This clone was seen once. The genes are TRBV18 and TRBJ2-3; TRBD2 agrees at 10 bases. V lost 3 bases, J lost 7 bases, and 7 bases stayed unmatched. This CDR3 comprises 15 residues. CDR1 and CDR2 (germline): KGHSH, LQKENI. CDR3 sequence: CASSPIGTSENTQYF. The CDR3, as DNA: TGTGCCAGCTCACCGATCGGGACTAGCGAAAATACGCAGTATTTT.

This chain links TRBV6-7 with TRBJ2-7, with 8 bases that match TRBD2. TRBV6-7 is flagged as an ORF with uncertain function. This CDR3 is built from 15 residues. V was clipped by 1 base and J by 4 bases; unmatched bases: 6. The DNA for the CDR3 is TGTGCCAGCAGTTACTGGGCGGGAGGTGGGTACGAGCAGTACTTC. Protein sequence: CASSYWAGGGYEQYF.

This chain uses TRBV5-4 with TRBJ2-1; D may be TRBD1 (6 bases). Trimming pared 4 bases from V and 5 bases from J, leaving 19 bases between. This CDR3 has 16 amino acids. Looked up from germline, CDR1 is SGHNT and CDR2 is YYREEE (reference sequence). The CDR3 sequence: CASSRPGAQGNNEQFF. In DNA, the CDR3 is TGTGCCAGCAGCCGGCCGGGCGCCCAGGGGAACAATGAGCAGTTCTTC.

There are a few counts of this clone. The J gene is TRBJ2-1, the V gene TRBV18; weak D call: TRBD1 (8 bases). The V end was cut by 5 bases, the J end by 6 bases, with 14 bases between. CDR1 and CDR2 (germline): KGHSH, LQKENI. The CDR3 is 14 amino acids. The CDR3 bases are TGTGCCAGCTCAACAGGGGGGGCGAGCAATGAGCAGTTCTTC. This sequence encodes CASSTGGASNEQFF.

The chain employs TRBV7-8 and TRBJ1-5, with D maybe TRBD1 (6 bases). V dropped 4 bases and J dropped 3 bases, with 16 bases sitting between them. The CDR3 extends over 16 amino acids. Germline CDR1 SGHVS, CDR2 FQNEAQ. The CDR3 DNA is TGTGCCAGCAGCTCCAGAGGGGGGGGACACAATCAGCCCCAGCATTTT. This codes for CASSSRGGGHNQPQHF.

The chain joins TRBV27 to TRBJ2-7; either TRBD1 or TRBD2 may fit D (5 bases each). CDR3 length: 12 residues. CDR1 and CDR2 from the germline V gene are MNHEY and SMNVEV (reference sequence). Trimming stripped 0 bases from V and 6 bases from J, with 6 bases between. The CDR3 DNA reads TGTGCCAGCAGTTTATCTGGGACCGAGCAGTACTTC. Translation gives CASSLSGTEQYF.

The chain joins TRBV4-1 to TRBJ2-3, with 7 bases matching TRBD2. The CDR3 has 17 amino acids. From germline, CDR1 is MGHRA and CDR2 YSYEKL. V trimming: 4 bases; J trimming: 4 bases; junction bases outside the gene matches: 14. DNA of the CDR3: TGCGCCAGCAGCCGAGTGAACCGGGAGGCGCTTGCAGATACGCAGTATTTT. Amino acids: CASSRVNREALADTQYF.

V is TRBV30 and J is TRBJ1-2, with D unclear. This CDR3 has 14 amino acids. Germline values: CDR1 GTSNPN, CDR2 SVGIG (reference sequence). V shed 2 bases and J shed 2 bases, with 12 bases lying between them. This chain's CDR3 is CAWSIGSWNYGYTF. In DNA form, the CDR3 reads TGTGCCTGGAGTATCGGGAGCTGGAACTATGGCTACACCTTC.